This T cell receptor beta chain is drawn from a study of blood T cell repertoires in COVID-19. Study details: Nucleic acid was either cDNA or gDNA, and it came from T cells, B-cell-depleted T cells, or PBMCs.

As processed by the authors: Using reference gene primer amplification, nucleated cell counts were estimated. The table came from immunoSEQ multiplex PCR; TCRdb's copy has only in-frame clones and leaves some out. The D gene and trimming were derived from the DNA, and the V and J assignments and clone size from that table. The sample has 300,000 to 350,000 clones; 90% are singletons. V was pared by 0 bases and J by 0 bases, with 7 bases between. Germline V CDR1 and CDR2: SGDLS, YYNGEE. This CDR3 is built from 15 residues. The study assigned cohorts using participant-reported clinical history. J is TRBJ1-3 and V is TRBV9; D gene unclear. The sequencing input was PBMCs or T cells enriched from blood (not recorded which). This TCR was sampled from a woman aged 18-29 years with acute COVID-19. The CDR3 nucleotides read TGTGCCAGCAGCGTAGGCGACTACTCTGGAAACACCATATATTTT. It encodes CASSVGDYSGNTIYF.